One sample yielded the 3 T cell receptor beta chains listed below, sequenced in a study of regulatory T cells in long-lasting Graves disease. Assembly of TCR beta libraries relied on iRepertoire HTBI primers together with Arm-PCR of CDR3 regions. Each CDR3 protein gets one entry after TCRdb re-called the multiplex PCR reads with MiXCR. Among more than 300,000 distinct CDR3 sequences listed, around 15% were seen once. Noted time point: newly diagnosed GD, antithyroid drugs for less than 3 months. Extracted RNA from PBMCs served as the source of the TCR library. Source: peripheral blood mononuclear cells (PBMCs), taken at new diagnosis, from a patient treated with antithyroid drugs. The receptors come from a female donor with Graves disease.

In its sample, this clonotype was seen many times. The chain is built from TRBV10-3 and TRBJ1-2; tentative D call: TRBD1 (5 bases). Trimming stripped 2 bases from V and 6 bases from J, with 13 bases between. The CDR3 contains 14 residues. Germline CDR1 ENHRY, CDR2 SYGVKD. The CDR3 DNA reads TGTGCCATCAGTGAGGGATGGCAGGACAATGGCTACACCTTC. It yields the protein CAISEGWQDNGYTF.

At least ten counts were recorded for this clonotype. This sequence joins TRBV5-1 and TRBJ2-3, with D perhaps assigned TRBD1 or TRBD2 (5 bases each). The assigned J gene may be wrong: the sequence end matches TRBJ2-7 better. This CDR3 is 16 amino acids long. The germline gives CDR1 SGHRS, CDR2 YFSETQ. The CDR3 DNA sequence: TGCGCCAGCAGCCCCTACCCGGGACGGTCCACCTACGAGCAGTACTTC. Its translation: CASSPYPGRSTYEQYF.

The table lists this clonotype with a few counts. This chain joins TRBV6-2 or TRBV6-3 and TRBJ1-5; 8 bases are a match to TRBD1. This CDR3 contains 18 residues. From germline, CDR1 is MNHEY and CDR2 SVGEGT. The V gene end was trimmed by 3 bases and the J gene end by 7 bases; junction bases not matched to a gene: 17. The CDR3 reads CASSYSPFGAGGHQPQHF. The CDR3 region has the DNA TGTGCCAGCAGTTATTCTCCCTTTGGGGCAGGGGGCCACCAGCCCCAGCATTTT.